Described below is a single T cell receptor beta chain sequence and its context. Its specificity is not known. The data were taken from a study of blood T cells in healthy people across ages. CDR3 size: 15 residues. The J segment lost 4 bases and the V segment lost 6 bases, leaving 4 bases of the junction unmatched. The V gene's germline CDR1 is MNHEY and CDR2 SVGAGI. Alongside a J-beta primer mix, a sample-barcoded 5' primer served in a second PCR lasting 7 to 11 cycles. Each cDNA was tagged by a template-switch adaptor containing 12 random nucleotides. Sequencing of every sample gave 2.5 million or more CDR3-containing paired-end reads. TCRdb ran MiXCR on the 5' RACE reads and lists one entry per CDR3 protein. The data show about 1.7 million distinct CDR3 sequences, 28% seen once. Extractions gave at least 5.5 micrograms of total RNA per sample. The study's findings and limits: The study regarded diversity estimates from one million T cells as underestimates.

This chain connects TRBV6-5 to TRBJ2-1; TRBD2 matches 12 bases. The sequence came from a woman in her twenties or thirties in good health. The source material was blood. In nucleotides, the CDR3 is TGTGCCAGCAGACTAGCGGGGGGCGTATACAATGAGCAGTTCTTC. Translated, it gives CASRLAGGVYNEQFF.